This T cell receptor beta chain comes out of a study of PD-1 blockade in classical Hodgkin lymphoma. General observations from the study: TCR diversity at baseline was reported to be reduced in newly diagnosed patients relative to healthy donors.

Measured with immunoSEQ multiplex PCR; TCRdb has only the in-frame clones, and not every one. The sample lists some 27,000 clones, just over 90% occurring once. This clone has only a few counts. Its matching antigen is unknown. Time point reported: newly diagnosed, previously untreated cHL patient sample. Untreated, newly diagnosed classical Hodgkin lymphoma PBMCs were comparators. The CDR3 is 16 amino acids. The V gene end was trimmed by 4 bases and the J gene end by 4 bases; junction bases not matched to a gene: 7. Per germline, CDR1 ENHRY and CDR2 SYGVKD. The TCR originated in a human donor with classical Hodgkin lymphoma. The sample comprised peripheral blood mononuclear cells (PBMCs). This chain links TRBV10-3 with TRBJ2-3; TRBD2 matches 11 bases. The CDR3 spells CAISVSPSGRPDTQYF. CDR3 sequence (DNA): TGTGCCATCAGTGTGAGTCCTAGCGGGAGGCCAGATACGCAGTATTTT.